Below, 25 T cell receptor beta chains from the same sample are listed, as sequenced in a study of blood T cell repertoires in COVID-19. Using immunoSEQ multiplex PCR, the repertoire was profiled, and TCRdb retains in-frame clones only, with some absent. The profile shows about 160,000 clones, 75% to 90% of them singletons. Sequenced material: peripheral blood. The source of these receptors is a woman of 80 years or more with active or convalescent COVID-19.

The rearrangement joins TRBV19 to TRBJ1-1; D remains ambiguous. CDR3 length equals 13 residues. Trimming took 10 bases from V and 2 from J, leaving 14 bases between them. Per the germline V gene, CDR1 is LNHDA and CDR2 is SQIVND (reference sequence). The CDR3 nucleotides are TGTGCCACCAACAGCCCTCCCAACACTGAAGCTTTCTTT. This sequence encodes CATNSPPNTEAFF.

The chain recombines TRBV11-3 with TRBJ2-7; a weak D match, TRBD2 (6 bases). V lost 5 bases and J lost 0, with 11 bases in between. The length of the CDR3 is 14 residues. Germline-derived CDR1 and CDR2 are SGHNT and YENEEA. The CDR3 nucleotides are TGTGCCAGCAGCCCTGGGGGGAGCTCCTACGAGCAGTACTTC. Translating gives CASSPGGSSYEQYF.

This chain uses TRBV27 with TRBJ2-3; 12 bases map to TRBD1. The CDR3 runs to 16 residues. After removal of 5 bases from V and 8 bases from J, the junction contained 11 bases not matched to a gene. The germline V gene has CDR1 MNHEY and CDR2 SMNVEV (reference sequence). CDR3 sequence: CASSRIGTGGGGTQYF. CDR3 nucleotide sequence: TGTGCCAGCAGTCGAATCGGGACAGGGGGCGGGGGTACGCAGTATTTT.

The chain uses TRBV3-1 (or the pseudogene TRBV3-2) and TRBJ2-1; no clear D. Germline V gene data show CDR1 as LGHDT and CDR2 as YNNKEL (reference sequence). This CDR3 contains 12 residues. Trimming took off 6 bases at V and 5 bases at J, with 8 bases between the two ends. CDR3 residues: CASSYIDNEQFF. The CDR3 region has the DNA TGTGCCAGCAGTTATATTGACAATGAGCAGTTCTTC.

The chain combines TRBV5-1 with TRBJ2-7, with 8 bases matching TRBD2. The CDR3 contains 14 residues. Unmatched junction bases numbered 3, after V lost 0 bases and J lost 4 bases. The germline CDR1 and CDR2 sequences are SGHRS and YFSETQ. The CDR3 bases are TGCGCCAGCAGCTTGGCACTAGCGGATTACGAGCAGTACTTC. Protein sequence: CASSLALADYEQYF.

The chain couples TRBV6-5 to TRBJ2-7, with TRBD1 as a possible D gene (5 bases). Germline CDR1 is MNHEY and CDR2 is SVGAGI. V shed 4 bases and J shed 10 bases, with 20 bases lying between them. The CDR3 is 14 residues long. The CDR3 DNA follows: TGTGCCAGCAGTTCCGCGACAGCTTCTAGAGCCCAGTACTTC. Its translation: CASSSATASRAQYF.

The V gene is TRBV6-5, the J gene TRBJ1-2; no firm D call. Germline V gene sequence: CDR1 MNHEY, CDR2 SVGAGI. The CDR3 extends over 15 amino acids. Trimming left V 7 bases short and J 4 bases short, with 19 bases between. The CDR3 region is CASTPPDFLSYGYTF. The CDR3 DNA follows: TGTGCCAGCACGCCTCCAGATTTCTTATCCTATGGCTACACCTTC.

This clone was observed a few times. The chain uses TRBV9 and TRBJ1-1, with D uncertain. The CDR3 consists of 14 residues. Germline V gives CDR1 SGDLS, CDR2 YYNGEE. The V end was cut by 3 bases, the J end by 5 bases, with 14 bases between. The CDR3 region has the DNA TGTGCCAGCAGCGCATCGACTCCCGATACTGAAGCTTTCTTT. It is translated as CASSASTPDTEAFF.

The rearrangement joins TRBV20-1 to TRBJ2-3, with 7 nucleotides matching TRBD2. Trimming removed 5 bases from V and 4 bases from J; junction bases left unmatched: 12. Germline V gene data show CDR1 as DFQATT and CDR2 as SNEGSKA (reference sequence). There are 15 residues in the CDR3. Here the CDR3 reads CSARAGGGRADTQYF. The CDR3 coding sequence is TGCAGTGCTCGTGCAGGCGGGGGTAGGGCAGATACGCAGTATTTT.

The sample holds one count of this clone. The chain has TRBV4-3 and TRBJ2-1, with D possibly TRBD1 on 6 matching bases. Germline CDR1 and CDR2: LGHNA and YSLEER. This CDR3 has 15 residues. V lost 0 bases to trimming and J lost 4 bases, with 10 bases between them. In nucleotides, the CDR3 is TGCGCCAGCAGCCAAGAGCGGCAGGGGTACAATGAGCAGTTCTTC. As protein: CASSQERQGYNEQFF.

This chain connects TRBV7-9 to TRBJ1-1, with 7 bases identical to TRBD1. Trimming took 5 bases from V and 2 from J; bases not matched to a gene: 5. Germline CDR1 and CDR2: SEHNR and FQNEAQ (reference sequence). CDR3 length: 14 amino acids. The CDR3: CASSRDRVNTEAFF. The CDR3 DNA reads as TGTGCCAGCAGCCGGGACAGAGTTAACACTGAAGCTTTCTTT.

Comment on this clone: A junction boundary mismatches the germline segment, possibly from a read error. This chain joins TRBV7-7 and TRBJ2-3, with 7 bases aligning to TRBD1. CDR1 is SSHAT and CDR2 is FNYEAQ in the germline V gene (reference sequence). The CDR3 has 19 amino acids. CDR3 sequence reads: CASTFTNNIGEGGLYTQYF. The CDR3 DNA reads TGTGCTAGCACCTTCACTAATAATATCGGTGAAGGGGGCTTGTATACGCAGTATTTT. Complete variable domain (other parts from reference TRBV7-7 and TRBJ2-3): GAGVSQSPRYKVTKRGQDVTLRCDPISSHATLYWYQQALGQGPEFLTYFNYEAQPDKSGLPSDRFSAERPEGSISTLTIQRTEQRDSAMYRCASTFTNNIGEGGLYTQYFGPGTRLTVL.

V usage is TRBV5-5 and J usage is TRBJ2-5, with TRBD1 as a possible D gene (6 bases). The CDR3 covers 14 residues. From germline, CDR1 is SGHKS and CDR2 YYEKEE (reference sequence). V was shortened by 3 bases and J by 2 bases, with 11 bases between the two germline ends. CDR3: CASSSGTLQETQYF. The CDR3 DNA follows: TGTGCCAGCAGCTCCGGGACATTACAAGAGACCCAGTACTTC.

This chain connects TRBV5-4 to TRBJ1-6; perhaps TRBD1 as D (5 bases). The CDR3 sequence is 17 residues long. Germline V gene lookup returns CDR1 SGHNT and CDR2 YYREEE (reference sequence). The V end was cut by 0 bases, the J end by 0 bases, with 10 bases between. CDR3 sequence: CASSLEGESSYNSPLHF. The CDR3 DNA reads as TGTGCCAGCAGCTTGGAAGGGGAAAGCTCCTATAATTCACCCCTCCACTTT.

This chain connects TRBV18 to TRBJ1-6; maybe TRBD1 (5 bases). V was pared by 4 bases and J by 5 bases, with 9 bases between. The CDR3 runs to 14 residues. Germline V CDR1 and CDR2: KGHSH, LQKENI. This CDR3 reads CASSLGQNNSPLHF. The CDR3, as DNA: TGTGCCAGCTCACTTGGACAAAATAATTCACCCCTCCACTTT. The variable domain in full, completed from reference TRBV18 and TRBJ1-6, reads NAGVMQNPRHLVRRRGQEARLRCSPMKGHSHVYWYRQLPEEGLKFMVYLQKENIIDESGMPKERFSAEFPKEGPSILRIQQVVRGDSAAYFCASSLGQNNSPLHFGNGTRLTVT.

The chain has TRBV6-5 and TRBJ1-1; D remains unclear. V lost 7 bases, J lost 5 bases, and 8 bases lay in between. The germline V gene has CDR1 MNHEY and CDR2 SVGAGI. The CDR3 covers 11 residues. In DNA form, the CDR3 reads TGTGCCAGCACAGGCGTAACTGAAGCTTTCTTT. Translated, it gives CASTGVTEAFF.

This clone was picked up one time. V gene TRBV7-2 combines with J gene TRBJ1-5; 9 bases are a match to TRBD1. This CDR3 is 18 amino acids long. From germline, CDR1 is SGHTA and CDR2 FQGNSA. The ends lost 5 bases at V and 1 base at J; junction bases unmatched: 12. CDR3 nucleotide sequence: TGTGCCAGCAGCCCACCGCCCCGGACAGGGGTGAGCAATCAGCCCCAGCATTTT. It is translated as CASSPPPRTGVSNQPQHF.

This clone was seen just once. The chain combines TRBV19 with TRBJ1-5; the D gene is possibly TRBD1 (6 bases). This CDR3 has 14 residues. Germline V lookup: CDR1 LNHDA, CDR2 SQIVND (reference sequence). V lost 7 bases to trimming and J lost 4 bases, with 14 bases between them. Here the CDR3 DNA reads TGTGCCAGTACCCTGGGGGCAGCTAATCAGCCCCAGCATTTT. Translation gives CASTLGAANQPQHF.

Only a few counts were recorded for this clone. V gene TRBV27 combines with J gene TRBJ1-3, with a possible D match to TRBD1 (5 bases). Germline values: CDR1 MNHEY, CDR2 SMNVEV (reference sequence). CDR3 size: 13 residues. Trimming left V 4 bases short and J 8 bases short, with 12 bases between. The CDR3 sequence is CASSWDPRDTIYF. CDR3 nucleotides: TGTGCCAGCAGTTGGGATCCCAGGGACACCATATATTTT.

This clone was counted once. The chain uses TRBV4-3 and TRBJ2-7; no firm D call. This CDR3 contains 13 residues. V gave up 0 bases and J gave up 6 bases, with 9 bases separating them. The germline gives CDR1 LGHNA, CDR2 YSLEER. CDR3 DNA sequence: TGCGCCAGCAGCCAAGAATTCCATTCCGAGCAGTACTTC. Its translation: CASSQEFHSEQYF.

This chain uses TRBV6-5 with TRBJ1-5; D might be TRBD1 (5 bases). Germline V gene data show CDR1 as MNHEY and CDR2 as SVGAGI. The V end was cut by 7 bases, the J end by 5 bases, with 9 bases between. The CDR3 covers 12 residues. CDR3 coding DNA: TGTGCCAGCACGGGGGGTGATCAGCCCCAGCATTTT. This encodes CASTGGDQPQHF.

The chain links TRBV27 to TRBJ1-2; TRBD1 matches at 8 bases. Looked up from germline, CDR1 is MNHEY and CDR2 is SMNVEV (reference sequence). CDR3 length equals 15 residues. The V gene end was trimmed by 7 bases and the J gene end by 3 bases; junction bases not matched to a gene: 10. The CDR3 protein is CASTLDRTGYYGYTF. In DNA, the CDR3 is TGTGCCAGCACCCTCGACAGGACAGGGTACTATGGCTACACCTTC.

The rearrangement links TRBV11-3 to TRBJ2-3; tentatively, D is TRBD1 (5 bases). The CDR3 sequence is 16 residues long. Germline V gives CDR1 SGHNT, CDR2 YENEEA. V lost 5 bases and J lost 2, with 17 bases in between. Here the CDR3 reads CASSPLGRTNTDTQYF. CDR3 nucleotide sequence: TGTGCCAGCAGCCCCTTGGGGCGGACGAACACAGATACGCAGTATTTT.

The CDR3 bases are TGTGCCAGCAGCCAAGGCCAGGGCACCTACAATGAGCAGTTCTTC. Protein sequence: CASSQGQGTYNEQFF. V and J are TRBV3-1 (or the pseudogene TRBV3-2) and TRBJ2-1, with a tentative D call TRBD1 (5 bases). Deletions cut 1 base from V and 2 bases from J, with 9 bases between. CDR3 length equals 15 residues. Germline V gene sequence: CDR1 LGHDT, CDR2 YNNKEL (reference sequence).

The chain employs TRBV20-1 and TRBJ2-4; D unclear. This CDR3 region has 10 residues. The V gene lost 5 bases and the J gene lost 8 bases, with 7 bases spanning the gap. Looked up from germline, CDR1 is DFQATT and CDR2 is SNEGSKA (reference sequence). CDR3 in amino acids: CSALKDIQYF. CDR3 in DNA: TGCAGTGCTCTAAAAGACATTCAGTACTTC.